The 21 T cell receptor beta chains listed next were all sequenced from one sample in a study of high-grade serous ovarian cancer treatment subgroups. The tumor samples were collected prior to definitive surgery or chemotherapy. Repertoires were generated with immunoSEQ multiplex PCR, while TCRdb's copy carries only in-frame clones and drops some. The data hold roughly 4,300 clones, with 65% to 80% observed a single time. The material sequenced was tumor tissue. Every receptor here comes from a human donor with high-grade serous ovarian cancer.

This clone showed up just once. The chain recombines TRBV12-1 with TRBJ1-5. TRBV12-1 is a listed pseudogene. The CDR3 loop spans 12 amino acids. CDR3 DNA sequence: TGTGCCAGCAGCTTTGTGATTCAGCCCCAGCATTTT. As protein: CASSFVIQPQHF.

Notes on this clone: Since no conserved phenylalanine or tryptophan closes the CDR3, a read error is the likely cause. The chain combines TRBV6-1 with TRBJ1-6; D uncertain. The germline CDR1 and CDR2 sequences are MNHNS and SASEGT. V was clipped by 4 bases and J by 7 bases, with 23 bases between them. The CDR3 length is 18 residues. The CDR3: CASSAFYRLGPTNSPLHL. The CDR3 DNA sequence: TGTGCCAGCAGTGCCTTTTATCGCCTCGGACCTACGAATTCACCCCTCCACCTT.

The V call is TRBV7-9, the J call TRBJ1-1; the D gene is possibly TRBD1 (6 bases). CDR3 length: 13 amino acids. Germline CDR1 is SEHNR and CDR2 is FQNEAQ (reference sequence). The V gene lost 1 base and the J gene lost 11 bases, with 14 bases spanning the gap. This CDR3 is CASSLGDTARAFF. The CDR3 DNA follows: TGTGCCAGCAGCTTAGGGGACACGGCTAGGGCTTTCTTT. Variable domain in full (rest from reference TRBV7-9 and TRBJ1-1): DTGVSQNPRHKITKRGQNVTFRCDPISEHNRLYWYRQTLGQGPEFLTYFQNEAQLEKSRLLSDRFSAERPKGSFSTLEIQRTEQGDSAMYLCASSLGDTARAFFGQGTRLTVV.

The V gene is TRBV6-5, the J gene TRBJ2-3; 10 bases match TRBD1. The trim removed 3 bases at V and 3 bases at J, leaving 3 bases unmatched. The CDR3 loop spans 15 amino acids. Germline CDR1 and CDR2: MNHEY and SVGAGI. As DNA, the CDR3 is TGTGCCAGCAGTTATCGGGACAGGGGAACAGATACGCAGTATTTT. Its translation is CASSYRDRGTDTQYF.

The rearrangement joins TRBV5-1 to TRBJ2-5, with D hard to call. With 4 bases removed from V and 2 bases from J, the gap between germline ends came to 9 bases. The CDR3 has 13 amino acids. Germline CDR1 SGHRS, CDR2 YFSETQ. This CDR3 reads CASSRRWQETQYF. The CDR3 region has the DNA TGCGCCAGCAGCCGCAGGTGGCAAGAGACCCAGTACTTC. The full variable domain, completed using reference TRBV5-1 and TRBJ2-5, is KAGVTQTPRYLIKTRGQQVTLSCSPISGHRSVSWYQQTPGQGLQFLFEYFSETQRNKGNFPGRFSGRQFSNSRSEMNVSTLELGDSALYLCASSRRWQETQYFGPGTRLLVL.

The chain recombines TRBV19 with TRBJ2-1; a possible D gene is TRBD2 (6 bases). V shed 3 bases and J shed 10 bases, with 10 bases lying between them. Germline V gene data show CDR1 as LNHDA and CDR2 as SQIVND (reference sequence). There are 12 residues in the CDR3. In nucleotides, the CDR3 is TGTGCCAGTAGTATCGGCGGGGTGGAGCAGTTCTTC. It codes for CASSIGGVEQFF.

The chain has TRBV6-4 and TRBJ2-3; TRBD2 agrees at 10 bases. V dropped 3 bases and J dropped 1; count of bases not matched to a gene: 1. This CDR3 is 15 amino acids long. Germline CDR1 and CDR2: MRHNA and SNTAGT. The CDR3 nucleotides are TGTGCCAGCAGTGAAACTAGCGGGGGCACAGATACGCAGTATTTT. As protein: CASSETSGGTDTQYF.

The rearrangement links TRBV7-2 to TRBJ1-2; D unresolved. Germline loops: CDR1 SGHTA, CDR2 FQGNSA. The germline V and J ends were trimmed by 1 base and 1 base, with 10 bases remaining between them. CDR3 size: 15 residues. CDR3 residues: CASSLGPANNYGYTF. The CDR3 nucleotides read TGTGCCAGCAGCTTAGGCCCGGCAAATAACTATGGCTACACCTTC.

This clone occurred once. This chain uses TRBV10-3 with TRBJ1-4, with D possibly matching TRBD1 (5 bases). The CDR3 covers 16 residues. From germline, CDR1 is ENHRY and CDR2 SYGVKD. Trimming cost V 3 bases and J 0 bases, with 11 bases left between them. CDR3 DNA sequence: TGTGCCATCAGTGACCCCGACAGTACAACTAATGAAAAACTGTTTTTT. Translating gives CAISDPDSTTNEKLFF.

The chain couples TRBV19 to TRBJ2-5; D possibly corresponds to TRBD1 (5 bases). The J call may be mistaken, given a closer DNA end match to TRBJ2-7. Germline CDR1 reads LNHDA; CDR2 reads SQIVND (reference sequence). The CDR3 is 14 residues long. CDR3 nucleotide sequence: TGTGCCAGTAGTAAAAGGGGTGGGACCTACGAGCAGTACTTC. Its translation is CASSKRGGTYEQYF.

The V gene is TRBV7-3, the J gene TRBJ2-6; no clear D gene. Germline CDR1 and CDR2: SGHTA and FQGTGA. The V and J ends lost 1 base and 2 bases respectively, with 15 bases between them. The CDR3 spans 18 residues. In DNA form, the CDR3 reads TGTGCCAGCAGCTTAAGGGTCCCCTCCCTCCCTGGGGCCAACGTCCTGACTTTC. Translated, it gives CASSLRVPSLPGANVLTF.

The chain uses TRBV2 and TRBJ2-7; 10 bases agree with TRBD1. The germline gives CDR1 SNHLY, CDR2 FYNNEI. The CDR3 runs 13 residues. J lost 5 bases, V lost 8 bases, and 6 bases had no gene match. CDR3 DNA sequence: TGTGCCAGCTCGGGACAGGGGACCCACGAGCAGTACTTC. Translated: CASSGQGTHEQYF.

This clone was observed a handful of times. The chain carries TRBV9 and TRBJ2-1; D gene unclear. This CDR3 spans 12 amino acids. V was clipped by 2 bases and J by 6 bases, with 6 bases between them. Per the germline V gene, CDR1 is SGDLS and CDR2 is YYNGEE. CDR3 coding DNA: TGTGCCAGCAGCGTTGCCCCCAATGAGCAGTTCTTC. It yields the protein CASSVAPNEQFF.

The chain employs TRBV10-3 and TRBJ1-2, with 8 bases matching TRBD1. V dropped 10 bases and J dropped 4; count of bases not matched to a gene: 8. Germline V gene lookup returns CDR1 ENHRY and CDR2 SYGVKD. The CDR3 totals 13 residues. CDR3 residues: CASGSGTGYGYTF. The CDR3 DNA reads TGTGCCAGCGGCTCCGGGACAGGCTATGGCTACACCTTC.

The V and J genes are TRBV4-3 and TRBJ2-1; 11 positions agree with TRBD2. Trimming cost V 4 bases and J 4 bases; bases outside gene matches: 6. This CDR3 comprises 16 residues. Germline V gene sequence: CDR1 LGHNA, CDR2 YSLEER. The CDR3 protein is CASSPFGTSGYNEQFF. In DNA form, the CDR3 reads TGCGCCAGCAGCCCTTTCGGGACTAGCGGTTACAATGAGCAGTTCTTC.

This sequence joins TRBV7-6 and TRBJ1-1; D is uncertain. Germline CDR1 is SGHVS and CDR2 is FNYEAQ. The V end lost 1 base, the J end lost 0 bases, and 12 bases lay between the germline ends. This CDR3 is built from 16 residues. The CDR3 nucleotides read TGTGCCAGCAGCTTAGGCTCGGGAGCGATGAACACTGAAGCTTTCTTT. This codes for CASSLGSGAMNTEAFF.

The CDR3 loop is CASSQDDTSYEQYF. CDR3 bases: TGCGCCAGCAGCCAAGACGACACCTCCTACGAGCAGTACTTC. The gene calls are TRBV4-3 and TRBJ2-7; D is ambiguous. Trimming removed 0 bases from V and 0 bases from J, with 6 bases in between. This CDR3 is built from 14 residues. Per the germline V gene, CDR1 is LGHNA and CDR2 is YSLEER.

This clone was seen just once. This chain links TRBV2 with TRBJ2-1; a possible D gene is TRBD2 (6 bases). CDR3 length: 17 amino acids. Germline loops: CDR1 SNHLY, CDR2 FYNNEI. V lost 6 bases to trimming and J lost 8 bases, with 26 bases between them. The CDR3 is CASSESLAGPLGDEQFF. The DNA for the CDR3 is TGTGCCAGCAGCGAATCCTTGGCGGGGCCCTTGGGGGATGAGCAGTTCTTC.

The chain uses TRBV29-1 and TRBJ2-7; D ambiguous. V was clipped by 4 bases and J by 3 bases, with 10 bases between them. Per the germline V gene, CDR1 is SQVTM and CDR2 is ANQGSEA. This CDR3 spans 12 amino acids. The chain's CDR3 is CSVGSGVYEQYF. The CDR3 DNA follows: TGCAGCGTTGGATCAGGCGTCTACGAGCAGTACTTC.

V usage is TRBV7-2 and J usage is TRBJ2-5, with D uncertain. The J call may not be correct, given that the DNA end is closer to TRBJ2-7. The CDR3 covers 14 residues. In germline, CDR1 is SGHTA, CDR2 FQGNSA. The DNA of the CDR3 is TGTGCCAGCAGCTTAAAAAGGTCAGGCGGCGAGCAGTACTTC. This translates into CASSLKRSGGEQYF.

The J gene is TRBJ2-1, the V gene TRBV6-1; TRBD1 matches at 9 bases. The CDR3 length is 14 residues. With V trimmed by 11 bases and J by 8 bases, 13 bases remained unmatched. Germline V gene lookup returns CDR1 MNHNS and CDR2 SASEGT. The CDR3 spells CAAGQGLPPYEQFF. CDR3 in DNA: TGTGCCGCGGGACAGGGCTTACCCCCATATGAGCAGTTCTTC.